This T cell receptor (beta chain) originates from a study of blood T cell repertoires in COVID-19. Sequencing was performed with immunoSEQ multiplex PCR; in TCRdb, only in-frame clones are kept and a portion is missing. The table shows 50,000 to 70,000 clones, with around 79% occurring only once. The junction had 8 bases not matched to a gene; V was cut back by 1 base and J by 8 bases. The CDR3 is 15 residues long. Germline V gene lookup returns CDR1 GTSNPN and CDR2 SVGIG (reference sequence). The receptor comes from a man aged 55 to 70 with acute or convalescent COVID-19. The sequenced sample was peripheral blood. The chain employs TRBV30 and TRBJ1-4, with 9 bases fitting TRBD1. The CDR3 DNA sequence: TGTGCCTGGAGTGGGGACAGGGCAAGGGGCGAAAAACTGTTTTTT. The encoded protein is CAWSGDRARGEKLFF.